A single sample gave rise to the 15 T cell receptor beta chains below, sequenced in a study of T cell clones after liver transplantation. Method: immunoSEQ multiplex PCR; TCRdb's copy keeps in-frame clones and lacks some. The table records approximately 50,000 clones, roughly 70% of them present only once. The source material was CD4+ T cells from blood, sampled around 54 months after liver transplant. The source of these receptors is a human patient who received a liver transplant. Among the T cells, some may be from the graft donor.

The table lists this clone with a few counts. V usage is TRBV28 and J usage is TRBJ1-6; D is perhaps TRBD1 (6 bases). The CDR3 is made up of 14 amino acids. Germline V gene data show CDR1 as MDHEN and CDR2 as SYDVKM. Deletions cut 9 bases from V and 7 bases from J, with 16 bases between. The CDR3 protein is CASQGPQGNSPLHF. In DNA, the CDR3 is TGTGCCAGTCAGGGGCCTCAGGGGAATTCACCCCTCCACTTT.

This chain joins TRBV11-2 and TRBJ1-5; 10 bases are shared with TRBD1. V shed 3 bases and J 3 bases; nucleotides not matched to a gene: 2. Per germline, CDR1 SGHAT and CDR2 FQNNGV. The CDR3 runs 15 residues. CDR3: CASSLGTGANQPQHF. CDR3 coding DNA: TGTGCCAGCAGCTTGGGGACAGGGGCCAATCAGCCCCAGCATTTT.

The CDR3 loop is CASSLSGMDTGELFF. CDR3 DNA: TGTGCCAGCAGCCTGTCTGGGATGGACACCGGGGAGCTGTTTTTT. The chain has TRBV7-3 and TRBJ2-2, with D uncertain. V dropped 5 bases and J dropped 3 bases, with 13 bases sitting between them. Germline V CDR1 and CDR2: SGHTA, FQGTGA. The CDR3 is 15 residues long.

A remark on this clone: A much larger clone is a single base away; this may be a read error. This chain joins TRBV2 and TRBJ1-5; D is unresolved. The V gene lost 5 bases and the J gene lost 6 bases, with 17 bases spanning the gap. This CDR3 spans 15 amino acids. CDR1 is SNHLY and CDR2 is FYNNEI in the germline V gene. This chain's CDR3 is CASSLSVTPGQPQHF. CDR3 in DNA: TGTGCCAGCAGTCTCTCTGTGACACCAGGTCAGCCCCAGCATTTT.

The chain joins TRBV4-1 to TRBJ1-2; D may be TRBD1 (6 bases). The germline gives CDR1 MGHRA, CDR2 YSYEKL. The CDR3 length is 15 residues. The V end was cut by 4 bases, the J end by 2 bases, with 14 bases between. The CDR3 loop reads CASSLRGGANYGYTF. CDR3 DNA sequence: TGCGCCAGCAGCCTTAGGGGGGGGGCGAACTATGGCTACACCTTC.

This rearrangement joins TRBV7-9 to TRBJ2-1; 7 bases are a match to TRBD1. This CDR3 spans 13 amino acids. V shed 11 bases, J shed 2 bases, and the junction held 6 bases outside the gene matches. The germline V gene has CDR1 SEHNR and CDR2 FQNEAQ (reference sequence). This CDR3 is CAGRQGAYNEQFF. The CDR3 region has the DNA TGTGCCGGGCGACAGGGAGCCTACAATGAGCAGTTCTTC.

This clone came up a few times. The chain carries TRBV15 and TRBJ1-5, with D hard to call. Deletions cut 0 bases from V and 7 bases from J, with 10 bases between. The CDR3 consists of 14 residues. Germline CDR1 reads LNHNV; CDR2 reads YYDKDF (reference sequence). The CDR3 coding sequence is TGTGCCACCAGCAGAGAACGACTGGGACAGCCCCAGCATTTT. Protein sequence: CATSRERLGQPQHF.

The rearrangement links TRBV2 to TRBJ1-4, with TRBD1 matching over 7 bases. Germline assignment: CDR1 SNHLY and CDR2 FYNNEI. The ends lost 6 bases at V and 2 bases at J; junction bases unmatched: 3. There are 14 residues in the CDR3. The CDR3 here is CASRDRFTNEKLFF. The CDR3 DNA reads as TGTGCCAGCAGGGACAGGTTCACTAATGAAAAACTGTTTTTT.

DNA for the CDR3: TGTGCCAGCAGTCTGTCAGGGGGCTTGAACACTGAAGCTTTCTTT. The encoded protein is CASSLSGGLNTEAFF. The rearrangement joins TRBV6-1 to TRBJ1-1, with TRBD1 matching over 8 bases. Per the germline V gene, CDR1 is MNHNS and CDR2 is SASEGT. CDR3 length: 15 amino acids. V lost 5 bases to trimming and J lost 0 bases; unmatched junction nucleotides: 5.

The J gene is TRBJ1-4, the V gene TRBV28; the D gene is possibly TRBD1 (5 bases). The CDR3 length is 17 residues. Germline-derived CDR1 and CDR2 are MDHEN and SYDVKM. V lost 7 bases, J lost 0 bases, and 18 bases lay in between. The CDR3 here is CASTQYRLGATNEKLFF. The DNA of the CDR3 is TGTGCCAGCACCCAATATCGTCTAGGGGCAACTAATGAAAAACTGTTTTTT.

This clone was counted only a few times. The chain couples TRBV11-2 to TRBJ2-7; D is possibly TRBD2 (5 bases). The CDR3 spans 14 residues. Germline assignment: CDR1 SGHAT and CDR2 FQNNGV. V was pared by 4 bases and J by 1 base, with 11 bases between. The CDR3 sequence is CASSYLRGSYEQYF. The CDR3 nucleotides read TGTGCCAGCAGCTATCTACGGGGATCCTACGAGCAGTACTTC.

The chain employs TRBV7-9 and TRBJ2-1; the match to TRBD2 covers 12 bases. The CDR3 is made up of 16 amino acids. The germline CDR1 and CDR2 sequences are SEHNR and FQNEAQ (reference sequence). The V gene end was trimmed by 3 bases and the J gene end by 6 bases; junction bases not matched to a gene: 6. DNA for the CDR3: TGTGCCAGCAGCTTTTTTTCTAGCGGGGGGGCCAATGAGCAGTTCTTC. It translates to CASSFFSSGGANEQFF.

The chain carries TRBV19 and TRBJ2-7; possibly TRBD1 for D (5 bases). From germline, CDR1 is LNHDA and CDR2 SQIVND (reference sequence). V lost 7 bases and J lost 3, with 13 bases in between. The CDR3 length is 13 residues. CDR3 in DNA: TGTGCCAGTAACTCCGGCCAGGGCTACGAGCAGTACTTC. Translating it yields CASNSGQGYEQYF.

V usage is TRBV15 and J usage is TRBJ1-2, with no clear D. Per germline, CDR1 LNHNV and CDR2 YYDKDF (reference sequence). The length of the CDR3 is 15 residues. V gave up 0 bases and J gave up 1 base, with 9 bases separating them. CDR3 nucleotide sequence: TGTGCCACCAGCAGAGATGAGGATTATAACTATGGCTACACCTTC. This encodes CATSRDEDYNYGYTF. Complete variable domain (other parts from reference TRBV15 and TRBJ1-2): DAMVIQNPRYQVTQFGKPVTLSCSQTLNHNVMYWYQQKSSQAPKLLFHYYDKDFNNEADTPDNFQSRRPNTSFCFLDIRSPGLGDTAMYLCATSRDEDYNYGYTFGSGTRLTVV.

The V gene is TRBV5-1, the J gene TRBJ2-2; unclear D gene. The germline gives CDR1 SGHRS, CDR2 YFSETQ. V lost 1 base and J lost 5, with 15 bases in between. This CDR3 has 16 amino acids. CDR3 coding DNA: TGCGCCAGCAGCTTGTTAGGCCCGCCGCCGACCGGGGAGCTGTTTTTT. This codes for CASSLLGPPPTGELFF.